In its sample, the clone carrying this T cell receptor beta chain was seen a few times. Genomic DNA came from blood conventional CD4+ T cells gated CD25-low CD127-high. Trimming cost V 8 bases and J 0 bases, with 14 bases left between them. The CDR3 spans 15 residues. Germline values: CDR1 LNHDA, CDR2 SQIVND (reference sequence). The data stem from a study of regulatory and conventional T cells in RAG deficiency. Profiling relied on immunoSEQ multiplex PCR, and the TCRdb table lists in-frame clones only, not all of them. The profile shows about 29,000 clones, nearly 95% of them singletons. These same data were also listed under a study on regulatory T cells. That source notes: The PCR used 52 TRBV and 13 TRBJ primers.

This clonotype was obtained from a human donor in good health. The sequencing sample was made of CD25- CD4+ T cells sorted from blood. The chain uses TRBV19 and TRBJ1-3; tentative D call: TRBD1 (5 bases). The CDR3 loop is CASGGGWGSGNTIYF. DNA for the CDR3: TGTGCCAGTGGGGGGGGATGGGGCTCTGGAAACACCATATATTTT.